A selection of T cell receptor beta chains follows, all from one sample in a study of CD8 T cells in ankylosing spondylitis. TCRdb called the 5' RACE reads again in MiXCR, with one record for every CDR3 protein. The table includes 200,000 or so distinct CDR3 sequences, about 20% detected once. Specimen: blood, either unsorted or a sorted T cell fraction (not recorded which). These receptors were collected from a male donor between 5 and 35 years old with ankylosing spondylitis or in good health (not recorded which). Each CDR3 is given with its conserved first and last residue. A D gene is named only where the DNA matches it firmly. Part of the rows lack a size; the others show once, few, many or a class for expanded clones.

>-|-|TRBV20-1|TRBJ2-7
CSASWRAGYEQYF
TGCAGTGCTAGTTGGCGGGCGGGCTACGAGCAGTACTTC
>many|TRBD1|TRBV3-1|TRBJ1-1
CASSHRDRGWGTEAFF
TGTGCCAGCAGCCACCGGGACAGGGGCTGGGGCACTGAAGCTTTCTTT
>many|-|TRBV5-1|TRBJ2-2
CASSLTVSTGELFF
TGCGCCAGCAGCTTGACAGTGTCCACCGGGGAGCTGTTTTTT
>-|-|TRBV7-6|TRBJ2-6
CASSLVSRQRLSSGANVLTF
TGTGCCAGCAGCTTAGTTTCCCGACAGCGACTGAGCTCTGGGGCCAACGTCCTGACTTTC
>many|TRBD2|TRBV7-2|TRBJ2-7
CASSLWTSSTEQYF
TGTGCCAGCAGCCTTTGGACTAGTTCGACCGAGCAGTACTTC
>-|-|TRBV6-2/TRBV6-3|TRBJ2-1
CASSEWWGSYNEQFF
TGTGCCAGCAGCGAATGGTGGGGCTCCTACAATGAGCAGTTCTTC
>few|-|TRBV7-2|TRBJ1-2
CASSLNHNFGAGYTF
TGTGCCAGCAGCTTAAACCACAATTTCGGCGCGGGCTACACCTTC
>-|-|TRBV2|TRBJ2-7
CASSANQAYEQYF
TGTGCCAGCAGTGCGAACCAGGCCTACGAGCAGTACTTC
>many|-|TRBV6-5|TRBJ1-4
CASSRTATNEKLFF
TGTGCCAGCAGCCGGACAGCAACTAATGAAAAACTGTTTTTT
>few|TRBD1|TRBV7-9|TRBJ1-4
CASSHGQGGEKLFF
TGTGCCAGCAGCCATGGACAGGGAGGAGAAAAACTGTTTTTT
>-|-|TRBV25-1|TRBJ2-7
CASPAGEQYF
TGTGCCAGCCCTGCGGGTGAGCAGTACTTC
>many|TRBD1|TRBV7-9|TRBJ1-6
CASSSTSTGGPNSPLHF
TGTGCCAGCAGCAGCACTTCGACAGGGGGCCCTAATTCACCCCTCCACTTT
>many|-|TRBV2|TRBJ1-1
CASSEGRINTEAFF
TGTGCCAGCAGTGAGGGACGGATAAACACTGAAGCTTTCTTT
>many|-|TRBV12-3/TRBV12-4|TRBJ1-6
CASSPPRVPSSPLHF
TGTGCCAGCAGTCCACCCCGGGTCCCCAGTTCACCCCTCCACTTT
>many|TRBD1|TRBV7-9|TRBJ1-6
CASSLDVDRAYNSPLHF
TGTGCCAGCAGCTTAGACGTGGACAGGGCCTATAATTCACCCCTCCACTTT
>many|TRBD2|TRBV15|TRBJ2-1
CATQDLGGRRIEQFF
TGTGCCACCCAAGATCTGGGCGGGAGGCGTATTGAGCAGTTCTTC
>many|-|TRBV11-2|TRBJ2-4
CASSLEGHKNIQYF
TGTGCCAGCAGCTTAGAGGGCCACAAAAACATTCAGTACTTC
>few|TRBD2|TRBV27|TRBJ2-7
CASSLSSGTSGRAYEQYF
TGTGCCAGCAGTTTATCGTCCGGGACTAGCGGGAGGGCCTACGAGCAGTACTTC
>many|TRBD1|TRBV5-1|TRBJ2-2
CASSFGTGINTGELFF
TGCGCCAGCAGCTTCGGGACAGGGATAAACACCGGGGAGCTGTTTTTT
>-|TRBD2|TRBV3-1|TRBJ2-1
CASSQGSSGPNEQFF
TGTGCCAGCAGCCAAGGTTCTAGCGGTCCCAATGAGCAGTTCTTC
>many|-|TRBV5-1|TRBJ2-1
CASSLGLVSYNEQFF
TGCGCCAGCAGCTTGGGACTAGTCTCCTACAATGAGCAGTTCTTC
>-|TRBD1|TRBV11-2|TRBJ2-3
CASSLDGDRRSDTQYF
TGTGCCAGCAGCTTAGATGGGGACAGACGGTCCGATACGCAGTATTTT
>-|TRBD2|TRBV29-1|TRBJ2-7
CSVEVTSGRYYEQYF
TGCAGCGTTGAAGTTACTAGCGGGCGTTACTACGAGCAGTACTTC
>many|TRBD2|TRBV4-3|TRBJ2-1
CASSQSLAGGPKFF
TGCGCCAGCAGCCAATCTCTAGCGGGAGGGCCAAAGTTCTTC
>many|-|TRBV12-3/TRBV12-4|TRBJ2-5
CASSRTNQKQETQYF
TGTGCCAGCAGTAGGACTAACCAAAAGCAAGAGACCCAGTACTTC
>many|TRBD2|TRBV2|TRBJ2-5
CASSASGRAETQYF
TGTGCCAGCAGTGCGAGCGGGAGGGCAGAGACCCAGTACTTC
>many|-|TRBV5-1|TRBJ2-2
CASRNHRDTNTGELFF
TGCGCCAGCAGAAACCACCGGGACACGAACACCGGGGAGCTGTTTTTT
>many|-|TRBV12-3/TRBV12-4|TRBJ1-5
CASSLNSNQPQHF
TGTGCCAGCAGTCTGAATAGCAATCAGCCCCAGCATTTT
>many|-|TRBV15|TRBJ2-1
CATSRNSELQLVKNEQFF
TGTGCCACCAGCAGAAACTCCGAGCTGCAGCTTGTTAAAAATGAGCAGTTCTTC
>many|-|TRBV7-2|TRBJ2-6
CASSLGWNSGANVLTF
TGTGCCAGCAGCTTAGGGTGGAACTCTGGGGCCAACGTCCTGACTTTC
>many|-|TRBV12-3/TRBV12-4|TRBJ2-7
CASSFVGGNYEQYF
TGTGCCAGCAGTTTTGTGGGTGGAAACTACGAGCAGTACTTC
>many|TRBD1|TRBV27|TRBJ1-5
CASSSGTGGYQPQHF
TGTGCCAGCAGTTCCGGGACAGGGGGTTATCAGCCCCAGCATTTT
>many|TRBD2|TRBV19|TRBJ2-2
CASSIHSGRLRGELFF
TGTGCCAGTAGTATCCATAGCGGGAGATTACGTGGGGAGCTGTTTTTT
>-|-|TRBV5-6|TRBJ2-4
CASNNRVQNIQYF
TGTGCCAGCAACAACAGGGTCCAAAACATTCAGTACTTC
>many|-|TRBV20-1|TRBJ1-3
CSARSGSGNTIYF
TGCAGTGCTAGAAGCGGAAGTGGAAACACCATATATTTT
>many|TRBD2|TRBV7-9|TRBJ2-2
CASSTRLAGSTGELFF
TGTGCCAGCAGTACCCGACTAGCGGGAAGCACCGGGGAGCTGTTTTTT
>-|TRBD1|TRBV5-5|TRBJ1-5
CASSWGQGSNQPQHF
TGTGCCAGCAGCTGGGGACAGGGGAGCAATCAGCCCCAGCATTTT
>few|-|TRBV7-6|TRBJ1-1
CASSLAREYEAFF
TGTGCCAGCAGCTTAGCGCGGGAGTACGAAGCTTTCTTT
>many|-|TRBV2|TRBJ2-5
CASSQARGATPQYF
TGTGCCAGCAGTCAAGCCCGGGGGGCAACCCCCCAGTACTTC
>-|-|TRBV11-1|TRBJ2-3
CASSFRGGLVDTQYF
TGTGCCAGCAGCTTTCGGGGTGGTCTGGTAGATACGCAGTATTTT
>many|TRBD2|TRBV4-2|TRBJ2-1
CASSQDVGLAKYNEQFF
TGTGCCAGCAGCCAAGATGTGGGACTAGCGAAATACAATGAGCAGTTCTTC
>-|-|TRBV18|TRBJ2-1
CASSPMGLGEQFF
TGTGCCAGCTCACCCATGGGACTCGGCGAGCAGTTCTTC